This TCR beta chain was recovered during a study of T cell repertoires in cytomegalovirus infection. TCRdb reanalysed the reads using MiXCR and keeps one entry per CDR3 protein. Of approximately 270,000 distinct CDR3 sequences listed, roughly a fifth are singletons. Worth noting for this clonotype: No antigen is known for it.

The CDR3 runs 14 residues. CDR1 and CDR2 (germline): KGHSH, LQKENI. The trim removed 3 bases at V and 6 bases at J, leaving 4 bases unmatched. The V and J genes are TRBV18 and TRBJ1-4; TRBD1 matches 7 bases. The TCR comes from a human donor in good health (CMV status not recorded). Some clones in this sample may be carry-over from other donors' samples. The specimen comprised cultured PBMCs, sampled from culture after CMV antigen stimulation. As DNA, the CDR3 is TGTGCCAGCTCACCCACAGGGGCGCATGAAAAACTGTTTTTT. This translates into CASSPTGAHEKLFF.